The next 15 T cell receptor beta chains were all read from a single sample in a study of breast tumors, draining lymph nodes, adjacent tissues. TCRdb called the multiplex PCR reads again in MiXCR, with one record for every CDR3 protein. The table lists 180,000 or so distinct CDR3 sequences, over 25% of them singletons. Samples came from axillary lymph nodes draining the breast cancer. The sequenced sample was axillary lymph node tissue. These receptors were obtained from a female donor with breast cancer. Some clones in this sample may be carry-over from other donors' samples.

In its sample, this clonotype was seen many times. At one end the junction does not follow the germline gene, possibly because of a read error. The genes are TRBV7-8 and TRBJ1-5, with TRBD1 as a possible D gene (6 bases). The CDR3 spans 17 residues. Germline V gene lookup returns CDR1 SGHVS and CDR2 FQNEAQ. The CDR3: CASSLFGGGAGNRPQHF. In DNA form, the CDR3 reads TGTGCCAGCAGCTTATTTGGCGGGGGGGCGGGCAATCGGCCCCAGCATTTT.

The table lists this clonotype with many counts. The chain links TRBV11-2 to TRBJ2-5, with a tentative D call TRBD1 (6 bases). Looked up from germline, CDR1 is SGHAT and CDR2 is FQNNGV. V was clipped by 2 bases and J by 9 bases, with 13 bases between them. This CDR3 is built from 13 residues. This chain's CDR3 is CASSLNGQTSQYF. DNA of the CDR3: TGTGCCAGCAGCTTAAACGGACAGACGTCCCAGTACTTC.

Many counts were recorded for this clonotype. This rearrangement joins TRBV20-1 to TRBJ2-3, with D hard to call. This CDR3 region has 15 residues. The V and J ends lost 3 bases and 1 base respectively, with 14 bases between them. Germline V gene lookup returns CDR1 DFQATT and CDR2 SNEGSKA (reference sequence). The CDR3 DNA is TGCAGTGCTAGTTCCCACCAAGACGGCACAGATACGCAGTATTTT. It is translated as CSASSHQDGTDTQYF.

For this clonotype: A read error may be the cause here, since a much bigger clone is one base away. The CDR3 DNA reads as TGTGCCAGCAGCGCTTACGGACTATATGCTAAGCAGTTCTTC. Protein product: CASSAYGLYAKQFF. The chain recombines TRBV5-4 with TRBJ2-1, with D possibly being TRBD2 (6 bases). V was clipped by 4 bases and J by 11 bases, with 19 bases between them. The CDR3 contains 14 residues. Germline V lookup: CDR1 SGHNT, CDR2 YYREEE (reference sequence).

The chain recombines TRBV2 with TRBJ2-7, with TRBD1 matching over 8 bases. Germline V lookup: CDR1 SNHLY, CDR2 FYNNEI. The CDR3 contains 15 residues. V was clipped by 2 bases and J by 0 bases; unmatched bases: 3. CDR3 coding DNA: TGTGCCAGCAGTGAACGACAGGGGATCTCCTACGAGCAGTACTTC. The encoded protein is CASSERQGISYEQYF.

This clonotype was seen repeatedly, ten times or more. The chain recombines TRBV7-2 with TRBJ2-1; the match to TRBD2 covers 10 bases. Germline V gene data show CDR1 as SGHTA and CDR2 as FQGNSA. With V trimmed by 4 bases and J by 8 bases, 8 bases remained unmatched. This CDR3 contains 15 residues. The CDR3 here is CASSSQAGGPYEQFF. DNA of the CDR3: TGTGCCAGCAGCTCTCAAGCGGGGGGGCCTTATGAGCAGTTCTTC.

The V gene is TRBV7-3, the J gene TRBJ2-5; TRBD2 matches at 9 bases. The CDR3 is 16 residues long. The ends lost 0 bases at V and 5 bases at J; junction bases unmatched: 7. Per germline, CDR1 SGHTA and CDR2 FQGTGA. CDR3 loop: CASSLTAGGEGETQYF. CDR3 in DNA: TGTGCCAGCAGCTTAACAGCGGGAGGCGAGGGGGAGACCCAGTACTTC.

With regard to this clonotype: The junction departs from the called germline gene at one end, perhaps through a read error. V is TRBV9 and J is TRBJ1-3, with D tentatively TRBD1 (5 bases). Germline V gives CDR1 SGDLS, CDR2 YYNGEE. The CDR3 has 15 residues. This CDR3 is CASSVGAGKGNTTYF. The CDR3 DNA is TGTGCCAGCAGCGTCGGGGCAGGGAAAGGAAACACCACATATTTT.

Many counts were recorded for this clonotype. V is TRBV6-5 and J is TRBJ2-7; D remains unclear. The CDR3 sequence is 11 residues long. Trimming stripped 8 bases from V and 5 bases from J, with 10 bases between. CDR1 and CDR2 from the germline V gene are MNHEY and SVGAGI. CDR3 in amino acids: CASGWADEQYF. The CDR3 coding sequence is TGTGCCAGCGGGTGGGCGGACGAGCAGTACTTC.

A few counts support this clonotype. A read error may explain this, as a much larger clone is one base away. The chain uses TRBV5-5 and TRBJ2-5; D is ambiguous. Germline CDR1 is SGHKS and CDR2 is YYEKEE (reference sequence). The CDR3 runs to 16 residues. V was shortened by 0 bases and J by 5 bases, with 17 bases between the two germline ends. CDR3 sequence (DNA): TGTGCCAGCAGCTTGGAGTTTTCAGGCGGTAGGGAGACCCAGTACTTC. Translation gives CASSLEFSGGRETQYF. Full variable domain (remainder filled in from reference TRBV5-5 and TRBJ2-5): DAGVTQSPTHLIKTRGQQVTLRCSPISGHKSVSWYQQVLGQGPQFIFQYYEKEERGRGNFPDRFSARQFPNYSSELNVNALLLGDSALYLCASSLEFSGGRETQYFGPGTRLLVL.

This clonotype showed up just once. This rearrangement joins TRBV6-6 to TRBJ1-1; D is ambiguous. Trimming pared 5 bases from V and 3 bases from J, leaving 10 bases between. CDR1 and CDR2 from the germline V gene are MNHNY and SVGAGI (reference sequence). This CDR3 has 13 amino acids. CDR3 DNA: TGTGCCAGCAGTCAAAGACGGTACACTGAAGCTTTCTTT. Its protein is CASSQRRYTEAFF.

This clonotype has just a few counts. Being one base from a much bigger clone, this may be a read error. No conserved phenylalanine or tryptophan is present at the end of the CDR3, so a read error is the likely explanation. Because the CDR3's place on the DNA is in doubt, the DNA is left out and the CDR3 is given as listed by TCRdb. The rearrangement uses TRBV6-4 and TRBJ2-7; the table's D call, TRBD2, was not checked against the DNA. Germline CDR1 MRHNA, CDR2 SNTAGT. The CDR3 totals 13 residues, both ends included. The CDR3 is CASILMSASGRAP.

This clonotype showed up many times. This sequence joins TRBV20-1 and TRBJ2-7; D is possibly TRBD1 (6 bases). V lost 2 bases and J lost 3, with 14 bases in between. The CDR3 is made up of 14 amino acids. The germline V gene encodes CDR1 DFQATT and CDR2 SNEGSKA (reference sequence). The CDR3 bases are TGCAGTGCTAGAAAGAGACCGGACAGCTACGAGCAGTACTTC. It yields the protein CSARKRPDSYEQYF.

About this clonotype: Mismatch with germline at one junction end may stem from a read error. The chain combines TRBV24-1 with TRBJ1-2, with TRBD1 matching 7 bases. Germline V gene sequence: CDR1 KGHDR, CDR2 SFDVKD. The CDR3 has 13 amino acids. In DNA form, the CDR3 reads TGCGCCACCAGGGCCACAGGGGACTATGGCTTCACCTTC. Its protein is CATRATGDYGFTF.

At least ten counts were recorded for this clonotype. The chain couples TRBV6-5 to TRBJ1-3, with 7 bases that match TRBD1. The length of the CDR3 is 17 residues. From germline, CDR1 is MNHEY and CDR2 SVGAGI. Losses at the gene ends were 6 bases for V and 0 bases for J; bases not matched to a gene: 11. The CDR3 nucleotides are TGTGCCAGCAGACCTGCACAGGGGACCGACTCTGGAAACACCATATATTTT. Protein product: CASRPAQGTDSGNTIYF.